The next 9 T cell receptor beta chains were all read from a single sample in a study of cytomegalovirus exposure and HLA in healthy donors. Use of 60 Vbeta and 13 Jbeta primers characterized the PCR. Sequenced by immunoSEQ multiplex PCR; TCRdb stores in-frame clones only, minus some. The sample gives about 100,000 clones, roughly 75% of which show up once; approximately 4.3% is in the top ten. The sequenced sample was PBMCs. These receptors came from a woman under 30 in good health and CMV-seropositive.

V usage is TRBV27 and J usage is TRBJ2-3, with D unclear. Germline V gene sequence: CDR1 MNHEY, CDR2 SMNVEV (reference sequence). This CDR3 is 14 amino acids long. Trimming took off 6 bases at V and 3 bases at J, with 13 bases between the two ends. The chain's CDR3 is CASRREFETDTQYF. The DNA for the CDR3 is TGTGCCAGCAGACGAGAGTTTGAAACAGATACGCAGTATTTT.

The chain joins TRBV7-2 to TRBJ2-5; 8 positions match TRBD2. The CDR3 has 15 amino acids. From germline, CDR1 is SGHTA and CDR2 FQGNSA. V lost 2 bases and J lost 4; bases outside the gene matches: 6. The CDR3 region has the DNA TGTGCCAGCAGCTTACACTCGGGAGGGCCAGAGACCCAGTACTTC. Protein sequence: CASSLHSGGPETQYF.

The rearrangement links TRBV7-9 to TRBJ2-7, with 7 positions matching TRBD2. The CDR3 has 16 residues. Germline lookup yields CDR1 SEHNR and CDR2 FQNEAQ (reference sequence). V dropped 4 bases and J dropped 3; count of bases not matched to a gene: 12. This CDR3 is CASSSAWREGLYEQYF. The CDR3 bases are TGTGCCAGCAGCTCCGCCTGGAGGGAGGGCCTCTACGAGCAGTACTTC.

V usage is TRBV6-5 and J usage is TRBJ1-2; no definite D call. Germline V lookup: CDR1 MNHEY, CDR2 SVGAGI. The CDR3 contains 13 residues. The V and J ends lost 1 base and 7 bases respectively, with 10 bases between them. This chain's CDR3 is CASSYLDAVGYTF. In DNA form, the CDR3 reads TGTGCCAGCAGTTACTTAGATGCGGTTGGCTACACCTTC.

The J gene is TRBJ1-1, the V gene TRBV4-3; perhaps TRBD1 as D (6 bases). The CDR3 extends over 15 amino acids. CDR1 and CDR2 from the germline V gene are LGHNA and YSLEER. The V end lost 0 bases, the J end lost 4 bases, and 12 bases lay between the germline ends. CDR3 sequence: CASSQEADRRTEAFF. The CDR3 bases are TGCGCCAGCAGCCAAGAAGCCGACAGGCGCACTGAAGCTTTCTTT.

The chain has TRBV7-6 and TRBJ2-2, with 7 bases that match TRBD1. CDR3 length equals 14 residues. CDR1 is SGHVS, CDR2 FNYEAQ, per germline. J lost 5 bases, V lost 5 bases, and 5 bases had no gene match. The CDR3 sequence is CASSTLTGTGELFF. The DNA of the CDR3 is TGTGCCAGCAGCACCCTGACAGGGACCGGGGAGCTGTTTTTT.

This clone was seen a few times. The chain combines TRBV6-6 with TRBJ2-5; the match to TRBD1 covers 10 bases. Trimming took 5 bases from V and 1 from J; bases not matched to a gene: 7. From germline, CDR1 is MNHNY and CDR2 SVGAGI (reference sequence). The CDR3 is 16 amino acids. The CDR3 nucleotides are TGTGCCAGCAGTGCCCGGGACAGGGGTTTCCAAGAGACCCAGTACTTC. Amino acid sequence: CASSARDRGFQETQYF.

This clone was found a few times. The rearrangement joins TRBV11-3 to TRBJ2-7; 7 bases map to TRBD2. Germline V lookup: CDR1 SGHNT, CDR2 YENEEA. V dropped 3 bases and J dropped 6; count of bases not matched to a gene: 11. The CDR3 length is 15 residues. CDR3 sequence: CASSLRWEGQSEQYF. The CDR3 bases are TGTGCCAGCAGCTTGCGGTGGGAGGGCCAAAGCGAGCAGTACTTC.

The chain recombines TRBV27 with TRBJ2-7, with D maybe TRBD1 (5 bases). Germline values: CDR1 MNHEY, CDR2 SMNVEV (reference sequence). The CDR3 extends over 14 amino acids. Trimming cost V 2 bases and J 2 bases, with 10 bases left between them. CDR3 nucleotides: TGTGCCAGCAGTTTACAGGGCCACACCTACGAGCAGTACTTC. Protein product: CASSLQGHTYEQYF.